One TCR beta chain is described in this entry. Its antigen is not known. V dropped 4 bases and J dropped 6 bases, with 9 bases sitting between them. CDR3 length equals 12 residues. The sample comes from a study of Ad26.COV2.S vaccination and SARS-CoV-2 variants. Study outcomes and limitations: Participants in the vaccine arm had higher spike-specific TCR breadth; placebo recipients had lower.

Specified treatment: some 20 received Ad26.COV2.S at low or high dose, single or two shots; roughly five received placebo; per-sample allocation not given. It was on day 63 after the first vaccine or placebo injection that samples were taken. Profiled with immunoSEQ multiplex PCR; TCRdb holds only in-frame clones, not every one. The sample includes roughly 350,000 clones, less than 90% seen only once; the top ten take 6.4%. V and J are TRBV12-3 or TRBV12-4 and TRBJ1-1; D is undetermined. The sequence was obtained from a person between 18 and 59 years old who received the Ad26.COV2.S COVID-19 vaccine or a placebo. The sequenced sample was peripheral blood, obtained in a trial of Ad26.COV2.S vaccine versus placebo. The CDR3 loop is CASSSTGSEAFF. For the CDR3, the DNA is TGTGCCAGCAGTTCGACGGGGTCTGAAGCTTTCTTT.